Listed below are T cell receptor beta chains from one sample, sequenced in a study of shared clonotypes between healthy human individuals. Assay used: immunoSEQ multiplex PCR; TCRdb lists only in-frame clones, some missing. The repertoire includes hundreds of thousands of clones, about 95% of them detected once, and about 0.12% sits in the top ten. Material for sequencing was naive CD8+ T cells sorted from blood. These receptors came from a woman aged 30 to 39 in good health. CDR3s include the opening cysteine and the closing phenylalanine or tryptophan. The D gene is left open where the match is weak.

j_call | v_call | d_call | cdr3_nt | cdr3_aa
TRBJ2-2 | TRBV2 | - | TGTGCCAGCAGTGTTTCAGGCACCGGGGAGCTGTTTTTT | CASSVSGTGELFF
TRBJ2-7 | TRBV4-1 | TRBD2 | TGCGCCAGCAGCCGAGCGGGAGGTCCCTACGAGCAGTACTTC | CASSRAGGPYEQYF
TRBJ2-1 | TRBV6-1 | - | TGTGCCAGCAGTGAAGTAGGGACTGAGCAGTTCTTC | CASSEVGTEQFF
TRBJ2-5 | TRBV7-8 | - | TGTGCCAGCAGCTTATCAGAGTTGGTGGCCCAGTACTTC | CASSLSELVAQYF
TRBJ1-2 | TRBV28 | - | TGTGCCAGCAGTTTATCAGGAGGGGATGGCTACACCTTC | CASSLSGGDGYTF
TRBJ2-1 | TRBV5-4 | TRBD2 | TGTGCCAGCAGCCCCTCAGTTGGGCGGGAGGGCCTTTACAATGAGCAGTTCTTC | CASSPSVGREGLYNEQFF
TRBJ1-4 | TRBV28 | - | TGTGCCAGCAGTTTACCCCCCTCATCGGTGAATTATTGGGAAAAACTGTTTTTT | CASSLPPSSVNYWEKLFF
TRBJ1-5 | TRBV18 | - | TGTGCCAGCTCACCACAGGGGAGGTATAGCAATCAGCCCCAGCATTTT | CASSPQGRYSNQPQHF
TRBJ2-1 | TRBV7-9 | TRBD2 | TGTGCCAGCAGATCCAGCGGGAGTGGATACAATGAGCAGTTCTTC | CASRSSGSGYNEQFF
TRBJ1-4 | TRBV6-5 | - | TGTGCCAGCCAAGGGGCAACTAATGAAAAACTGTTTTTT | CASQGATNEKLFF
TRBJ2-7 | TRBV6-5 | - | TGTGCCAGCAGGCAGGGATACGAGCAGTACTTC | CASRQGYEQYF
TRBJ2-7 | TRBV6-6 | TRBD2 | TGTGCCAGCAGTTACTGGCCCGGGGGGGGGTCCTACGAGCAGTACTTC | CASSYWPGGGSYEQYF
TRBJ1-4 | TRBV6-1 | TRBD1 | TGTGCCAGCAGCTCGGGACAGGGGGAAAAACTGTTTTTT | CASSSGQGEKLFF
TRBJ2-7 | TRBV27 | - | TGTGCCAGCAGCCCCGAGAGCTCCTACGAGCAGTACTTC | CASSPESSYEQYF
TRBJ2-3 | TRBV4-2 | - | TGTGCCAGCAGCCTCGGGCAAAACTCTAGAGATACGCAGTATTTT | CASSLGQNSRDTQYF
TRBJ2-3 | TRBV7-2 | - | TGTGCCAGCAGCCCTCTTGGGTATTATTCTAGCACAGATACGCAGTATTTT | CASSPLGYYSSTDTQYF
TRBJ2-7 | TRBV9 | - | TGTGCCAGCAGCGGCCGGGACGGAGATTACGAGCAGTACTTC | CASSGRDGDYEQYF
TRBJ1-1 | TRBV27 | - | TGTGCCAGCAGTTTAGGCGTGGGGACAATGAACACTGAAGCTTTCTTT | CASSLGVGTMNTEAFF
TRBJ1-2 | TRBV27 | - | TGTGCCAGCAGTTTATACGGGGGAAGGGACTATGGCTACACCTTC | CASSLYGGRDYGYTF